Listed below are T cell receptor beta chains from one sample, sequenced in a study of CD8 T cells in ankylosing spondylitis. TCRdb independently ran MiXCR on the 5' RACE reads; one entry per CDR3 protein. The repertoire has about 250,000 distinct CDR3 sequences, 8.2% of them found once; the top ten carry more than 4%. Sequenced: blood, either unsorted or a sorted T cell fraction (not recorded which). These receptors were obtained from a female donor with ankylosing spondylitis or in good health (not recorded which). CDR3s include the opening cysteine and the closing phenylalanine or tryptophan. D genes are given only for firm matches. Clone size is stated in some rows and not others, as once, few, many or a class when expanded.

d_gene,v_gene,abundance,j_gene,CDR3aa,CDR3nt
TRBD1,TRBV5-1,many,TRBJ2-7,CASSPGQDSYEQYF,TGCGCCAGCAGCCCAGGACAGGACTCCTACGAGCAGTACTTC
TRBD1,TRBV4-3,many,TRBJ2-5,CASSQGQGARETQYF,TGCGCCAGCAGCCAAGGACAGGGGGCGAGAGAGACCCAGTACTTC
-,TRBV30,few,TRBJ2-2,CAWSPPPGELFF,TGTGCCTGGAGTCCCCCACCCGGGGAGCTGTTTTTT
-,TRBV6-5,many,TRBJ1-5,CASRGSNQPQHF,TGTGCCAGCCGGGGTAGCAATCAGCCCCAGCATTTT
-,TRBV6-1,-,TRBJ2-2,CVSSPNQIGELFF,TGCGTCAGCAGCCCAAACCAAATCGGGGAGCTGTTTTTT
-,TRBV9,once,TRBJ1-5,CASSAVHQPQHF,TGTGCCAGCAGCGCCGTTCATCAGCCCCAGCATTTT
-,TRBV6-1,many,TRBJ1-2,CASSEGPRVGYTF,TGTGCCAGCAGTGAAGGGCCCAGGGTGGGCTACACCTTC
-,TRBV11-2,few,TRBJ2-5,CASSLGSREWETQYF,TGTGCCAGCAGCTTAGGGAGTCGGGAGTGGGAGACCCAGTACTTC
-,TRBV12-3/TRBV12-4,many,TRBJ1-1,CASSLTGTTEAFF,TGTGCCAGCAGTTTAACCGGCACCACTGAAGCTTTCTTT
TRBD2,TRBV5-1,many,TRBJ2-1,CATRLAGGYNEQFF,TGCGCCACCAGACTAGCGGGAGGCTACAATGAGCAGTTCTTC
-,TRBV10-3,many,TRBJ1-4,CAISESAVSSVSNEKLFF,TGTGCCATCAGTGAGTCGGCAGTCTCCAGCGTCTCTAATGAAAAACTGTTTTTT
-,TRBV29-1,many,TRBJ2-6,CSVLSGANVLTF,TGCAGCGTTCTCTCTGGGGCCAACGTCCTGACTTTC
-,TRBV12-3/TRBV12-4,many,TRBJ1-2,CASSAGTPMMGGYTF,TGTGCCAGCAGTGCCGGGACTCCCATGATGGGGGGCTACACCTTC
-,TRBV5-4,many,TRBJ2-3,CASSPWTVTDTQYF,TGTGCCAGCAGCCCATGGACTGTGACAGATACGCAGTATTTT
-,TRBV7-6,many,TRBJ1-3,CASSRVAGRLSGNTVYF,TGTGCCAGCAGCCGGGTAGCGGGGAGGCTCTCTGGAAACACCGTATATTTT
-,TRBV2,many,TRBJ2-3,CASSDGGTANTDTQYF,TGTGCCAGCAGTGACGGGGGGACAGCAAACACAGATACGCAGTATTTT
-,TRBV6-1,many,TRBJ1-1,CASGRLGGMNTEAFF,TGTGCCAGCGGACGTTTAGGAGGGATGAACACTGAAGCTTTCTTT
TRBD2,TRBV6-1,-,TRBJ2-1,CASSNIAGYNEQFF,TGTGCCAGCAGTAATATAGCGGGGTACAATGAGCAGTTCTTC
-,TRBV30,many,TRBJ2-1,CAWTRTSNEQFF,TGTGCCTGGACTAGAACGTCGAATGAGCAGTTCTTC
TRBD1,TRBV7-7,many,TRBJ2-5,CASSLVQGARETQYF,TGTGCCAGCAGCTTAGTCCAGGGGGCGAGAGAGACCCAGTACTTC
TRBD2,TRBV7-6,-,TRBJ2-3,CASSLEPGLAGPGGDTQYF,TGTGCCAGCAGCCTAGAACCGGGACTAGCGGGACCCGGCGGAGATACGCAGTATTTT
-,TRBV3-1,many,TRBJ2-5,CASSQGRGSATQYF,TGTGCCAGCAGCCAAGGTCGGGGATCGGCGACCCAGTACTTC
-,TRBV6-2/TRBV6-3,many,TRBJ1-5,CASSYGGQQPQHF,TGTGCCAGCAGTTATGGGGGCCAACAGCCCCAGCATTTT
-,TRBV7-9,-,TRBJ2-6,CASSFLLAISGANVLTF,TGTGCCAGCAGCTTCCTCCTAGCGATCTCTGGGGCCAACGTCCTGACTTTC
TRBD2,TRBV29-1,many,TRBJ2-1,CSVVTPPSGTNEQFF,TGCAGCGTTGTTACCCCTCCTAGCGGGACCAATGAGCAGTTCTTC
-,TRBV4-3,many,TRBJ2-1,CASSHRGTNEQFF,TGCGCCAGCAGCCACCGGGGGACCAATGAGCAGTTCTTC
-,TRBV5-1,many,TRBJ1-1,CASNEPGGGTEAFF,TGCGCCAGCAATGAGCCGGGAGGGGGCACTGAAGCTTTCTTT
-,TRBV12-3/TRBV12-4,many,TRBJ2-5,CASSTEGAGETQYF,TGTGCCAGCAGTACGGAAGGGGCGGGGGAGACCCAGTACTTC
-,TRBV4-3,many,TRBJ2-7,CASSQEGQGGYEQYF,TGCGCCAGCAGCCAAGAGGGGCAGGGAGGCTACGAGCAGTACTTC
-,TRBV3-1,-,TRBJ2-1,CASSQATGEGRDNEQFF,TGTGCCAGCAGCCAGGCTACAGGGGAGGGTAGAGACAATGAGCAGTTCTTC
-,TRBV5-5,many,TRBJ2-2,CASSLGRVTGELFF,TGTGCCAGCAGCTTGGGACGGGTTACCGGGGAGCTGTTTTTT
-,TRBV9,many,TRBJ2-3,CASSTGGTDTQYF,TGTGCCAGCAGCACCGGAGGCACAGATACGCAGTATTTT
TRBD2,TRBV28,many,TRBJ2-1,CASTRGGLGPHEQFF,TGTGCCAGCACCCGAGGGGGACTAGGACCCCATGAGCAGTTCTTC
TRBD2,TRBV20-1,-,TRBJ2-5,CSARTSGTETQYF,TGCAGTGCTCGGACTAGCGGGACAGAGACCCAGTACTTC
TRBD1,TRBV11-2,many,TRBJ1-1,CASSFGTARSNTEAFF,TGTGCCAGCAGCTTCGGGACAGCACGCTCGAACACTGAAGCTTTCTTT
TRBD1,TRBV5-6,many,TRBJ2-7,CASSPGQALVYEQYF,TGTGCCAGCAGCCCCGGACAGGCCCTCGTCTACGAGCAGTACTTC
-,TRBV4-3,many,TRBJ2-3,CASSQGQATDTQYF,TGCGCCAGCAGCCAAGGACAGGCCACAGATACGCAGTATTTT
-,TRBV28,many,TRBJ2-1,CASSLSPTAVPGDEQFF,TGTGCCAGCAGTTTAAGCCCCACAGCCGTGCCCGGCGATGAGCAGTTCTTC
TRBD2,TRBV5-8,many,TRBJ2-5,CASSSSFGTGGETQYF,TGTGCCAGCAGCTCATCATTCGGGACCGGGGGGGAGACCCAGTACTTC
-,TRBV20-1,many,TRBJ1-1,CSADGGAEAFF,TGCAGTGCTGATGGGGGGGCTGAAGCTTTCTTT
TRBD2,TRBV19,many,TRBJ2-1,CASSTTSLSYNEQFF,TGTGCCAGTAGTACGACTAGCCTTTCCTACAATGAGCAGTTCTTC
-,TRBV6-5,many,TRBJ2-5,CASLGGQETQYF,TGTGCCAGCTTGGGGGGCCAAGAGACCCAGTACTTC
-,TRBV4-3,-,TRBJ2-7,CASSQDRSGSYEQYF,TGCGCCAGCAGCCAAGATCGTAGCGGCTCCTACGAGCAGTACTTC
TRBD2,TRBV7-6,many,TRBJ2-1,CASSLRTSGHNEQFF,TGTGCCAGCAGCTTAAGGACTAGCGGCCACAATGAGCAGTTCTTC
-,TRBV29-1,many,TRBJ1-2,CSVGRGDGYTF,TGCAGCGTTGGGAGAGGGGATGGCTACACCTTC
-,TRBV19,many,TRBJ1-1,CASSVPGHNTEAFF,TGTGCCAGTAGTGTGCCGGGCCACAACACTGAAGCTTTCTTT
TRBD2,TRBV20-1,many,TRBJ2-1,CSAPPNLAGVEEQFF,TGCAGTGCTCCTCCGAACCTAGCGGGAGTAGAGGAGCAGTTCTTC
TRBD2,TRBV6-5,few,TRBJ2-2,CASSSSGTTGELFF,TGTGCCAGCAGTTCTAGCGGGACCACCGGGGAGCTGTTTTTT
-,TRBV4-3,many,TRBJ2-2,CASSQDMFGFTNTGELFF,TGCGCCAGCAGCCAAGATATGTTCGGTTTTACGAACACCGGGGAGCTGTTTTTT
TRBD1,TRBV12-3/TRBV12-4,many,TRBJ1-1,CASSATGRDTEAFF,TGTGCCAGCAGCGCGACAGGGCGGGACACTGAAGCTTTCTTT
TRBD2,TRBV20-1,many,TRBJ2-7,CSAAGTRDQQYF,TGCAGTGCCGCTGGGACTAGGGACCAGCAGTACTTC
-,TRBV3-1,many,TRBJ2-7,CASSQGRTPLYEQYF,TGTGCCAGCAGCCAAGGCAGGACCCCCCTCTACGAGCAGTACTTC
-,TRBV6-2/TRBV6-3,many,TRBJ2-7,CASSSIGYGTYEQYF,TGTGCCAGCAGCTCGATAGGGTATGGGACCTACGAGCAGTACTTC